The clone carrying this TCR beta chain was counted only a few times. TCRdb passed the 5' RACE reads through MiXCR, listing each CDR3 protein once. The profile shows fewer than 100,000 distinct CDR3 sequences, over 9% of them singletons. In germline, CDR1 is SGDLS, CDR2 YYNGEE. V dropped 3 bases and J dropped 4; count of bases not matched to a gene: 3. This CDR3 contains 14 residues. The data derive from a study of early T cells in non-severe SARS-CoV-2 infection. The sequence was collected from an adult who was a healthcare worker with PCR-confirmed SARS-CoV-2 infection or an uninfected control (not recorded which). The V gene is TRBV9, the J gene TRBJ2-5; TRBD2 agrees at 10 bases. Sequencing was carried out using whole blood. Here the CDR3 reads CASSAIAGGETQYF. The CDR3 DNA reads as TGTGCCAGCAGCGCAATAGCGGGAGGAGAGACCCAGTACTTC.